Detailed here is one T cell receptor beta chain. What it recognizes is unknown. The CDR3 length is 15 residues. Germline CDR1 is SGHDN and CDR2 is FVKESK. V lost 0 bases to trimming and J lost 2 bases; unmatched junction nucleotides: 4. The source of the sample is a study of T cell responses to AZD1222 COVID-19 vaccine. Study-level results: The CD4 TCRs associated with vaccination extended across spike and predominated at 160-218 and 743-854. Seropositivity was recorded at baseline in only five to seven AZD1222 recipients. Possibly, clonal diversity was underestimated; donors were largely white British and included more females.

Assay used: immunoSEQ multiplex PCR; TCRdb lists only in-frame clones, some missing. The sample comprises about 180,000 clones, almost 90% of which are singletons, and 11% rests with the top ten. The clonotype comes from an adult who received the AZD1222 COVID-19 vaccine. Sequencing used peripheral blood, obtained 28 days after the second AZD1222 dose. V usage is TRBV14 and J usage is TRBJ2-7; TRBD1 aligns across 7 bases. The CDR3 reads CASSQDPTGTYEQYF. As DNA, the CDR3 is TGTGCCAGCAGCCAAGACCCGACAGGGACCTACGAGCAGTACTTC.